This T cell receptor (beta chain) was observed in a study of blood T cell repertoires in COVID-19. V shed 4 bases and J 7 bases; nucleotides not matched to a gene: 9. The V gene's germline CDR1 is MNHEY and CDR2 SVGAGI. The CDR3 is 15 amino acids. TCRdb's copy holds only in-frame clones and misses some; the assay was immunoSEQ multiplex PCR. The table has some 300,000 clones, 86% seen once. This clonotype was sampled from a woman between 65 and 79 years old with COVID-19, enrolled during active disease. The V gene is TRBV6-5, the J gene TRBJ2-7; 11 nucleotides align to TRBD2. The sequencing input was peripheral blood. The CDR3 region is CASSWIAGGSLEQYF. The CDR3 nucleotides read TGTGCCAGCAGTTGGATAGCGGGGGGGTCATTGGAGCAGTACTTC.